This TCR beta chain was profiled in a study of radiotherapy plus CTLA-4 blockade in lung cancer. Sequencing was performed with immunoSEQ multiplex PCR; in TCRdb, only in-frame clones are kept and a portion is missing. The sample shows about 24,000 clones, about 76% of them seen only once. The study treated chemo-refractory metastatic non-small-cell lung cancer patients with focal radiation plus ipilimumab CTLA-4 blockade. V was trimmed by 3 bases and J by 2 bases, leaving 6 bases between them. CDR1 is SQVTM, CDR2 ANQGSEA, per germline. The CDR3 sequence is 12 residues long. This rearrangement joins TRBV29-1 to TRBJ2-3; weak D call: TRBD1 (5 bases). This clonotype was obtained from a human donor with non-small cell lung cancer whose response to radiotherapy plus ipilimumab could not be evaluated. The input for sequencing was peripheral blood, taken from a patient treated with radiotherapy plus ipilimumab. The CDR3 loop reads CSVEGHTDTQYF. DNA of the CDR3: TGCAGCGTTGAGGGGCACACAGATACGCAGTATTTT.